The source of this TCR beta chain is a study of cytomegalovirus exposure and HLA in healthy donors. Study-level findings and limits: Available immune exposure information covered CMV serostatus only.

Note on this clone: Antigen unknown.

CDR1 and CDR2 (germline): PRHDT, FYEKMQ (reference sequence). This CDR3 is built from 13 residues. V gave up 6 bases and J gave up 7 bases; unmatched junction bases: 3. 13 Jbeta primers and 60 Vbeta primers were used for the PCR. Generated by immunoSEQ multiplex PCR, the TCRdb table keeps only in-frame clones and is missing some. The sample lists hundreds of thousands of clones, around 80% occurring once. The TCR was taken from a man aged 18 to 30 in good health and CMV-seronegative. This chain links TRBV13 with TRBJ2-1, with TRBD2 matching 10 bases. Sample: PBMCs. The CDR3 spells CASSSGRWNEQFF. The CDR3 DNA is TGTGCCAGCAGTAGCGGGAGGTGGAATGAGCAGTTCTTC.